Following are 31 T cell receptor beta chains from one sample sequenced in a study of blood T cell repertoires in COVID-19. Repertoires were generated with immunoSEQ multiplex PCR, while TCRdb's copy carries only in-frame clones and drops some. The profile shows about 230,000 clones, approximately 84% of them singletons. Source material: PBMCs or T cells enriched from blood (not recorded which). Receptors originate from a man aged 18-30 years who had recovered from COVID-19.

The genes are TRBV27 and TRBJ1-2; weak D call: TRBD1 (5 bases). Trimming cost V 2 bases and J 8 bases, with 15 bases left between them. This CDR3 comprises 14 residues. CDR1 is MNHEY, CDR2 SMNVEV, per germline (reference sequence). The CDR3 region has the DNA TGTGCCAGCAGTTTAATTGCGGGGCCGGGGGGCTACACCTTC. Protein sequence: CASSLIAGPGGYTF.

The rearrangement links TRBV5-6 to TRBJ1-5; tentative D call: TRBD1 (5 bases). Between the trimmed V and J ends, which lost 4 bases and 3 bases, there was a span of 11 bases. The CDR3 length is 14 residues. Germline CDR1 SGHDT, CDR2 YYEEEE. The CDR3 reads CASSRGLPNQPQHF. CDR3 bases: TGTGCCAGCAGCAGGGGACTACCCAATCAGCCCCAGCATTTT.

This clone was seen once. The gene calls are TRBV5-1 and TRBJ2-3; D might be TRBD2 (5 bases). In germline, CDR1 is SGHRS, CDR2 YFSETQ. The CDR3 runs 15 residues. Trimming left V 1 base short and J 5 bases short, with 14 bases between. This chain's CDR3 is CASSLLAQAGDTQYF. The CDR3 DNA reads TGCGCCAGCAGCTTGCTAGCCCAGGCGGGAGATACGCAGTATTTT.

This clone was detected once. The chain combines TRBV5-6 with TRBJ2-7; D is perhaps TRBD2 (6 bases). The V and J ends lost 5 bases and 7 bases respectively, with 22 bases between them. The germline V gene encodes CDR1 SGHDT and CDR2 YYEEEE. CDR3 size: 15 residues. The CDR3 coding sequence is TGTGCCAGCAGTCTATCCAGCGCGGGGCAAAGGGAGCAGTACTTC. Translating gives CASSLSSAGQREQYF.

The V and J genes are TRBV4-2 and TRBJ1-5, with TRBD1 matching over 8 bases. V was clipped by 1 base and J by 1 base; unmatched bases: 9. This CDR3 has 18 residues. The germline V gene has CDR1 LGHNA and CDR2 YNFKEQ. In DNA form, the CDR3 reads TGTGCCAGCAGCCAAGTAAGACAGGGGATAGGGAGCAATCAGCCCCAGCATTTT. It is translated as CASSQVRQGIGSNQPQHF.

CDR3 DNA: TGTGCCACCAGCCGACTAGCGGGGGCTCTGAACACCGGGGAGCTGTTTTTT. It yields the protein CATSRLAGALNTGELFF. V usage is TRBV15 and J usage is TRBJ2-2; 12 bases match TRBD2. Germline CDR1 LNHNV, CDR2 YYDKDF (reference sequence). The ends lost 5 bases at V and 1 base at J; junction bases unmatched: 5. This CDR3 has 17 residues.

This sequence joins TRBV27 and TRBJ2-1; 16 nucleotides agree with TRBD2. J gave up 6 bases and V 5 bases, and 4 bases lay outside the gene matches. Germline V gene data show CDR1 as MNHEY and CDR2 as SMNVEV (reference sequence). This CDR3 comprises 16 residues. CDR3 amino acids: CASSPGTSGRANEQFF. In DNA form, the CDR3 reads TGTGCCAGCAGTCCGGGGACTAGCGGGAGGGCCAATGAGCAGTTCTTC.

The chain is built from TRBV11-3 and TRBJ2-1; 9 bases are a match to TRBD2. V shed 6 bases, J shed 6 bases, and the junction held 9 bases outside the gene matches. The CDR3 has 15 amino acids. Germline V gene data show CDR1 as SGHNT and CDR2 as YENEEA. The CDR3 spells CASSPGGGVPNEQFF. CDR3 DNA: TGTGCCAGCAGTCCGGGCGGGGGGGTCCCCAATGAGCAGTTCTTC.

The chain is built from TRBV7-2 and TRBJ1-1; D gene ambiguous. There are 13 residues in the CDR3. Germline V gene lookup returns CDR1 SGHTA and CDR2 FQGNSA. Trimming cost V 1 base and J 3 bases, with 6 bases left between them. The CDR3 reads CASSLDRDTEAFF. The CDR3 bases are TGTGCCAGCAGCTTAGACCGGGACACTGAAGCTTTCTTT.

This clone was observed a single time. This chain joins TRBV14 and TRBJ1-4, with 7 bases aligning to TRBD1. Per the germline V gene, CDR1 is SGHDN and CDR2 is FVKESK. The V segment lost 5 bases and the J segment 8 bases; nucleotides outside the gene matches: 11. This CDR3 is 15 amino acids long. Here the CDR3 DNA reads TGTGCCAGCAGCTTCCAGACAGGGATAAGCGAAAAACTGTTTTTT. It specifies CASSFQTGISEKLFF.

The J gene is TRBJ2-3, the V gene TRBV5-1, with 8 positions matching TRBD2. The CDR3 has 14 amino acids. The germline V gene has CDR1 SGHRS and CDR2 YFSETQ. The ends lost 5 bases at V and 3 bases at J; junction bases unmatched: 5. The CDR3 sequence: CASSSSGLTDTQYF. CDR3 sequence (DNA): TGCGCCAGCAGTTCTAGCGGGTTAACAGATACGCAGTATTTT. Looking up the rest from reference TRBV5-1 and TRBJ2-3 gives the full variable domain: KAGVTQTPRYLIKTRGQQVTLSCSPISGHRSVSWYQQTPGQGLQFLFEYFSETQRNKGNFPGRFSGRQFSNSRSEMNVSTLELGDSALYLCASSSSGLTDTQYFGPGTRLTVL.

V gene TRBV5-1 combines with J gene TRBJ2-3; D possibly corresponds to TRBD1 (7 bases). This CDR3 comprises 15 residues. Between the trimmed V and J ends, which lost 5 bases and 8 bases, there was a span of 21 bases. The germline V gene encodes CDR1 SGHRS and CDR2 YFSETQ. The CDR3: CASRGGGQDQGTQYF. For the CDR3, the DNA is TGCGCCAGCAGGGGAGGAGGACAGGACCAAGGTACGCAGTATTTT.

The CDR3 region has the DNA TGTGCCAGCAGCCACGCCCTAAGAGACAGGGAGTTTAGAGGCTACACCTTC. Encoded protein: CASSHALRDREFRGYTF. The chain employs TRBV5-6 and TRBJ1-2; 7 bases match TRBD1. V was clipped by 4 bases and J by 8 bases; unmatched bases: 20. CDR1 is SGHDT, CDR2 YYEEEE, per germline. The CDR3 is 17 residues long.

CDR3 coding DNA: TGTGCCAGCAGCTGGGCCTCTAACCAAGAGACCCAGTACTTC. Translating it yields CASSWASNQETQYF. V gene TRBV5-8 combines with J gene TRBJ2-5; D unclear. The CDR3 loop spans 14 amino acids. Between the trimmed V and J ends, which lost 3 bases and 0 bases, there was a span of 9 bases. The germline gives CDR1 SGHTS, CDR2 YDEGEE.

This clone was seen a handful of times. This chain links TRBV19 with TRBJ2-2, with TRBD2 matching 7 bases. V dropped 1 base and J dropped 4; count of bases not matched to a gene: 12. This CDR3 is built from 18 residues. The germline gives CDR1 LNHDA, CDR2 SQIVND (reference sequence). CDR3 residues: CASSIGGTRELGTGELFF. Written as DNA, the CDR3 is TGTGCCAGTAGTATAGGAGGTACGCGGGAGCTCGGCACCGGGGAGCTGTTTTTT.

The chain has TRBV5-1 and TRBJ1-1; no definite D call. In germline, CDR1 is SGHRS, CDR2 YFSETQ. CDR3 length: 13 amino acids. V lost 3 bases, J lost 7 bases, and 13 bases lay in between. The CDR3: CASSWEGVGEAFF. Written as DNA, the CDR3 is TGCGCCAGCAGCTGGGAGGGTGTGGGTGAAGCTTTCTTT.

The chain links TRBV4-2 to TRBJ1-1, with 8 bases that match TRBD1. The length of the CDR3 is 13 residues. CDR1 is LGHNA, CDR2 YNFKEQ, per germline. The V segment lost 4 bases and the J segment 5 bases; nucleotides outside the gene matches: 3. The DNA for the CDR3 is TGTGCCAGCAGCCGACAGGGGTCGACTGAAGCTTTCTTT. Encoded protein: CASSRQGSTEAFF.

The rearrangement uses TRBV28 and TRBJ1-4, with 7 bases identical to TRBD1. The CDR3 covers 13 residues. The germline V gene has CDR1 MDHEN and CDR2 SYDVKM. With V trimmed by 6 bases and J by 10 bases, 8 bases remained unmatched. The CDR3 loop is CASSQGVDGKLFF. CDR3 coding DNA: TGTGCCAGCAGCCAGGGGGTTGACGGAAAACTGTTTTTT. Full variable domain (missing parts from reference TRBV28 and TRBJ1-4): DVKVTQSSRYLVKRTGEKVFLECVQDMDHENMFWYRQDPGLGLRLIYFSYDVKMKEKGDIPEGYSVSREKKERFSLILESASTNQTSMYLCASSQGVDGKLFFGSGTQLSVL.

J is TRBJ1-5 and V is TRBV19, with D unclear. Germline CDR1 reads LNHDA; CDR2 reads SQIVND (reference sequence). Trimming shortened V by 2 bases and J by 6 bases, and 14 bases separated the two germline ends. This CDR3 contains 15 residues. Written as DNA, the CDR3 is TGTGCCAGTAGTATATTTATTGGGCCGCCTCAGCCCCAGCATTTT. Translated, it gives CASSIFIGPPQPQHF. Supplemented by reference TRBV19 and TRBJ1-5, the full variable domain reads DGGITQSPKYLFRKEGQNVTLSCEQNLNHDAMYWYRQDPGQGLRLIYYSQIVNDFQKGDIAEGYSVSREKKESFPLTVTSAQKNPTAFYLCASSIFIGPPQPQHFGDGTRLSIL.

This chain links TRBV6-4 with TRBJ2-1; 10 bases align to TRBD2. Germline CDR1 reads MRHNA; CDR2 reads SNTAGT. V shed 8 bases and J 6 bases; nucleotides not matched to a gene: 10. The CDR3 sequence is 15 residues long. The CDR3 DNA reads TGTGCCAGCGGAACGTCTAGCGGGAGTCCCAATGAGCAGTTCTTC. Translating gives CASGTSSGSPNEQFF.

The rearrangement joins TRBV3-1 (or the pseudogene TRBV3-2) to TRBJ2-7, with 8 bases matching TRBD2. Per the germline V gene, CDR1 is LGHDT and CDR2 is YNNKEL (reference sequence). Unmatched junction bases numbered 11, after V lost 5 bases and J lost 2 bases. This CDR3 spans 16 amino acids. CDR3 protein: CASSTPLAGRAYEQYF. Written as DNA, the CDR3 is TGTGCCAGCAGCACCCCTCTAGCGGGTCGCGCCTACGAGCAGTACTTC.

The V call is TRBV20-1, the J call TRBJ2-2; no clear D. The germline gives CDR1 DFQATT, CDR2 SNEGSKA (reference sequence). V gave up 6 bases and J gave up 7 bases, with 9 bases separating them. The length of the CDR3 is 11 residues. The CDR3 DNA reads TGCAGTGCCACCGCCGGCGGGGAGCTGTTTTTT. Translating gives CSATAGGELFF.

The chain recombines TRBV27 with TRBJ2-1; tentative D call: TRBD2 (5 bases). Per germline, CDR1 MNHEY and CDR2 SMNVEV (reference sequence). The V and J ends lost 8 bases and 4 bases respectively, with 9 bases between them. This CDR3 has 12 amino acids. CDR3 sequence: CASGERYNEQFF. As DNA, the CDR3 is TGTGCCAGCGGGGAGCGGTACAATGAGCAGTTCTTC.

The V and J genes are TRBV6-5 and TRBJ2-2; maybe TRBD1 (6 bases). Trimming removed 6 bases from V and 2 bases from J, with 13 bases in between. CDR1 MNHEY and CDR2 SVGAGI come from the germline V gene. This CDR3 has 15 amino acids. The CDR3 DNA follows: TGTGCCAGCAGGACGCCAGGGGCAAACACCGGGGAGCTGTTTTTT. Protein sequence: CASRTPGANTGELFF.

The chain couples TRBV5-4 to TRBJ2-7; TRBD1 agrees at 10 bases. The germline V gene encodes CDR1 SGHNT and CDR2 YYREEE (reference sequence). The length of the CDR3 is 14 residues. The V gene end was trimmed by 5 bases and the J gene end by 3 bases; junction bases not matched to a gene: 5. CDR3 DNA: TGTGCCAGCAGTTGGACAGGGGGGAACTACGAGCAGTACTTC. Translated, it gives CASSWTGGNYEQYF.

The chain employs TRBV18 and TRBJ2-2, with D possibly matching TRBD1 (6 bases). V gave up 0 bases and J gave up 1 base, with 18 bases separating them. The germline CDR1 and CDR2 sequences are KGHSH and LQKENI. The CDR3 length is 19 residues. Here the CDR3 DNA reads TGTGCCAGCTCACCACCGCGGCAGGGGTCTTGGAAGAACACCGGGGAGCTGTTTTTT. Translated: CASSPPRQGSWKNTGELFF. The full variable domain, in which reference TRBV18 and TRBJ2-2 provide the parts outside the CDR3, is NAGVMQNPRHLVRRRGQEARLRCSPMKGHSHVYWYRQLPEEGLKFMVYLQKENIIDESGMPKERFSAEFPKEGPSILRIQQVVRGDSAAYFCASSPPRQGSWKNTGELFFGEGSRLTVL.

The V gene is TRBV3-1 (or the pseudogene TRBV3-2), the J gene TRBJ2-5; no reliable D call. Germline V lookup: CDR1 LGHDT, CDR2 YNNKEL (reference sequence). V shed 4 bases and J shed 0 bases, with 15 bases lying between them. The CDR3 extends over 16 amino acids. The CDR3 spells CASSPTAPADQETQYF. CDR3 DNA: TGTGCCAGCAGCCCAACGGCCCCCGCGGACCAAGAGACCCAGTACTTC.

The chain has TRBV19 and TRBJ2-3, with TRBD1 matching 9 bases. Germline loops: CDR1 LNHDA, CDR2 SQIVND (reference sequence). Unmatched junction bases numbered 7, after V lost 5 bases and J lost 7 bases. The CDR3 is 14 amino acids. In DNA form, the CDR3 reads TGTGCCAGTAGTGGACAGGGGATCTGGAATACGCAGTATTTT. Its protein is CASSGQGIWNTQYF.

The chain is built from TRBV20-1 and TRBJ1-2; possible D gene TRBD1, 5 bases. The germline CDR1 and CDR2 sequences are DFQATT and SNEGSKA (reference sequence). The CDR3 extends over 11 amino acids. V was trimmed by 3 bases and J by 7 bases, leaving 9 bases between them. CDR3 DNA sequence: TGCAGTGCTAGCAGGGAATTTGGCTACACCTTC. It encodes CSASREFGYTF.

This clone was found once. The chain carries TRBV29-1 and TRBJ2-1; D is possibly TRBD2 (7 bases). The V end was cut by 6 bases, the J end by 4 bases, with 16 bases between. CDR1 is SQVTM and CDR2 is ANQGSEA in the germline V gene. The CDR3 is 14 residues long. This CDR3 reads CSVSSRGGYNEQFF. CDR3 DNA sequence: TGCAGCGTGAGTTCGAGGGGGGGATACAATGAGCAGTTCTTC.

The chain recombines TRBV5-1 with TRBJ2-3, with a possible D match to TRBD2 (6 bases). The V end was cut by 4 bases, the J end by 2 bases, with 17 bases between. CDR3 length: 16 residues. In germline, CDR1 is SGHRS, CDR2 YFSETQ. For the CDR3, the DNA is TGCGCCAGCAGCCGACTGCTAGCGACTAACACAGATACGCAGTATTTT. Translating it yields CASSRLLATNTDTQYF.